The T cell receptor beta chain described here comes from a study of cytomegalovirus exposure and HLA in healthy donors. Overall study findings and caveats: In vitro data verified a few CMV-associated chains as specific for CMV antigens. Analyzed later, association rates of TCRs varied across HLA loci, with DRB1 most and HLA-C fewest. Prediction of most subjects' HLA-A and HLA-B alleles by TCR beta sequences was reportedly accurate.

V lost 5 bases to trimming and J lost 6 bases; unmatched junction nucleotides: 10. The germline V gene has CDR1 MDHEN and CDR2 SYDVKM. The CDR3 sequence is 15 residues long. PCR involved 60 Vbeta and 13 Jbeta primers. Measured with immunoSEQ multiplex PCR; TCRdb has only the in-frame clones, and not every one. This sample has roughly 150,000 clones; 80% occur once, and the top ten carry roughly 14%. Comments on this clone: Its specificity is not known.

The chain employs TRBV28 and TRBJ1-5; 7 nucleotides align to TRBD1. Input material: PBMCs. The TCR comes from a woman between 40 and 50 years old in good health and CMV-seronegative. CDR3: CASSPTRGIVQPQHF. The DNA of the CDR3 is TGTGCCAGCAGTCCAACCAGGGGGATAGTTCAGCCCCAGCATTTT.